The 2 T cell receptor beta chains listed next were all sequenced from one sample in a study of cytomegalovirus exposure and HLA in healthy donors. PCR primers comprised 60 Vbeta and 13 Jbeta primers. The assay was immunoSEQ multiplex PCR, and TCRdb's table has in-frame clones only and misses some. The repertoire consists of about 89,000 clones, with around 85% occurring once and the leading ten covering about 7.7%. Sequencing input: PBMCs. The receptor set was obtained from a man aged 40-55 years in good health and CMV-seropositive.

This rearrangement joins TRBV4-1 to TRBJ2-2; 11 bases align to TRBD1. Germline V gives CDR1 MGHRA, CDR2 YSYEKL. The length of the CDR3 is 18 residues. V lost 2 bases and J lost 4; bases outside the gene matches: 9. The CDR3 nucleotides are TGCGCCAGCAGCCAACCGGACAGGGGGCTCGTGGGCACCGGGGAGCTGTTTTTT. Protein sequence: CASSQPDRGLVGTGELFF.

On this clone itself: At one end, the junction sequence differs from germline, possibly due to a read error. The chain has TRBV5-1 and TRBJ2-7, with 8 nucleotides matching TRBD2. The CDR3 has 16 amino acids. Per germline, CDR1 SGHRS and CDR2 YFSETQ. The CDR3 coding sequence is TGCGCCAGCACCTTGGATGGCGGGGGGACCTCCTACGAGCAGTACTTC. Amino acid sequence: CASTLDGGGTSYEQYF.